This TCR beta chain is from a study of cytomegalovirus exposure and HLA in healthy donors. Study findings and constraints: In vitro work confirmed that a few CMV-associated chains recognize CMV antigens.

The PCR used 60 Vbeta and 13 Jbeta primers. Repertoires were generated with immunoSEQ multiplex PCR, while TCRdb's copy carries only in-frame clones and drops some. The profile shows about 130,000 clones, around 77% of them singletons. Germline V gene lookup returns CDR1 SGHRS and CDR2 YFSETQ. Trimming took 5 bases from V and 4 from J; bases not matched to a gene: 7. The CDR3 spans 15 residues. It was healthy bone marrow donors who served as donors. As concerns this clone: Its antigen remains unidentified.

The J gene is TRBJ2-1, the V gene TRBV5-1; the match to TRBD2 covers 9 bases. Material: PBMCs. This sequence originates from a man aged 30-40 years in good health. As DNA, the CDR3 is TGCGCCAGCAGTCCCGGGACTAGCCTGTACAATGAGCAGTTCTTC. Its protein product is CASSPGTSLYNEQFF.